Below, 7 T cell receptor beta chains from the same sample are listed, as sequenced in a study of T cell responses to AZD1222 COVID-19 vaccine. Sequenced by immunoSEQ multiplex PCR; TCRdb stores in-frame clones only, minus some. In the table there are about 120,000 clones, 92% of which are singletons. The source was peripheral blood, collected on day 0 of AZD1222 vaccination. The origin of the receptors is an adult in good health.

This clone has only a few counts. The rearrangement joins TRBV6-5 to TRBJ2-3; D not resolved. Germline V gene data show CDR1 as MNHEY and CDR2 as SVGAGI. The CDR3 loop spans 13 amino acids. The germline V and J ends were trimmed by 2 bases and 7 bases, with 10 bases remaining between them. The CDR3 DNA sequence: TGTGCCAGCAGTTACCAAGGGTTAAATACGCAGTATTTT. Encoded protein: CASSYQGLNTQYF.

The V gene is TRBV10-3, the J gene TRBJ2-3, with D perhaps TRBD2 (6 bases). The CDR3 sequence is 16 residues long. CDR1 ENHRY and CDR2 SYGVKD come from the germline V gene. Trimming cost V 3 bases and J 1 base, with 14 bases left between them. The CDR3 coding sequence is TGTGCCATCAGTGATGGTAGGTGGGAGGGCACAGATACGCAGTATTTT. Translated, it gives CAISDGRWEGTDTQYF.

V gene TRBV9 combines with J gene TRBJ1-5, with 8 positions matching TRBD1. This CDR3 region has 14 residues. The V and J ends lost 4 bases and 6 bases, in that order; junction bases with no gene match: 6. Germline V gives CDR1 SGDLS, CDR2 YYNGEE. CDR3 nucleotide sequence: TGTGCCAGCAGCTACGGGACAGGTCTTCAGCCCCAGCATTTT. Residues: CASSYGTGLQPQHF.

The chain's CDR3 is CASSTSGTKAFF. DNA of the CDR3: TGTGCCAGCAGCACCTCCGGGACAAAGGCTTTCTTT. The chain is built from TRBV11-2 and TRBJ1-1; D is possibly TRBD1 (6 bases). The ends were cut back, 5 bases at V and 11 bases at J, with 15 bases in the middle. Per the germline V gene, CDR1 is SGHAT and CDR2 is FQNNGV. The CDR3 length is 12 residues.

The chain combines TRBV3-1 (or the pseudogene TRBV3-2) with TRBJ1-5; 8 bases fit TRBD1. CDR3 length: 17 residues. V lost 0 bases and J lost 2; bases outside the gene matches: 6. In germline, CDR1 is LGHDT, CDR2 YNNKEL (reference sequence). DNA for the CDR3: TGTGCCAGCAGCCAAGACAGGGGGCGTCTAGGCAATCAGCCCCAGCATTTT. It yields the protein CASSQDRGRLGNQPQHF.

This chain joins TRBV28 and TRBJ1-5; D ambiguous. Germline V gives CDR1 MDHEN, CDR2 SYDVKM. The CDR3 is 12 residues long. V lost 2 bases and J lost 6, with 5 bases in between. CDR3 bases: TGTGCCAGCAGTTTAGAGGGTCAGCCCCAGCATTTT. Amino acid sequence: CASSLEGQPQHF.

The CDR3 DNA reads as TGTGCCACACAGGGGGGCTACGAGCAGTACTTC. This encodes CATQGGYEQYF. The chain joins TRBV3-1 (or the pseudogene TRBV3-2) to TRBJ2-7; 8 bases match TRBD1. V trimming: 10 bases; J trimming: 3 bases; junction bases outside the gene matches: 2. This CDR3 is 11 amino acids long. Per germline, CDR1 LGHDT and CDR2 YNNKEL (reference sequence).